This entry lists 3 T cell receptor beta chains sequenced from one sample in a study of cytotoxic CD8 clonotypes in ibrutinib-treated CLL. Assay: immunoSEQ multiplex PCR; the TCRdb copy retains only in-frame clones and omits some. This table has 12,000 to 15,000 clones, 52% appearing once. Specimen: PBMCs, collected at a 24-month disease-progression time point, from a patient treated with ibrutinib. Every receptor here comes from a human donor with chronic lymphocytic leukemia.

DNA of the CDR3: TGTGCCAGCGAGGGGGATTATAATTCACCCCTCCACTTT. This translates into CASEGDYNSPLHF. The chain carries TRBV2 and TRBJ1-6, with D maybe TRBD1 (6 bases). Germline lookup yields CDR1 SNHLY and CDR2 FYNNEI. The CDR3 is 13 residues long. The ends were cut back, 8 bases at V and 4 bases at J, with 9 bases in the middle.

This chain uses TRBV5-1 with TRBJ1-1, with a weak D call TRBD1 (6 bases). V was shortened by 2 bases and J by 1 base, with 9 bases between the two germline ends. The V gene's germline CDR1 is SGHRS and CDR2 YFSETQ. The CDR3 is 14 residues long. CDR3 in DNA: TGCGCCAGCAGCTTACTACAGGGGAACACTGAAGCTTTCTTT. Residues: CASSLLQGNTEAFF.

The rearrangement uses TRBV15 and TRBJ2-7; the D call may be TRBD1 or TRBD2 (6 bases each). V shed 0 bases and J shed 3 bases, with 12 bases lying between them. The CDR3 totals 15 residues. Germline V gives CDR1 LNHNV, CDR2 YYDKDF (reference sequence). The CDR3 DNA reads as TGTGCCACCAGCAGAGAAGGGGGGTTATTCTACGAGCAGTACTTC. Encoded protein: CATSREGGLFYEQYF.